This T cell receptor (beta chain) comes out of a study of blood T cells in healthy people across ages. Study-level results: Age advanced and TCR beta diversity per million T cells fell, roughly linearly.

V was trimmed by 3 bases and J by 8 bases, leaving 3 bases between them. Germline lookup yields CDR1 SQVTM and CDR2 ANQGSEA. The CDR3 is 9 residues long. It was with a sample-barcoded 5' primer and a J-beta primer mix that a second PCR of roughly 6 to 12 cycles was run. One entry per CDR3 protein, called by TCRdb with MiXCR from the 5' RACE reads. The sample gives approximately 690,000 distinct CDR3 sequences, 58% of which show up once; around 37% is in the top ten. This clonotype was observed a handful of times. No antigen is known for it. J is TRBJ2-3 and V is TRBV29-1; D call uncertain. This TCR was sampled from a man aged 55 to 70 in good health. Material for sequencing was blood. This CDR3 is CSVDVTQYF. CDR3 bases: TGCAGCGTTGACGTTACGCAGTATTTT.